This record covers a single TCR beta chain. The entry originates in a study of cytomegalovirus exposure and HLA in healthy donors. Germline CDR1 reads SGHNT; CDR2 reads YENEEA. This CDR3 is built from 20 residues. V dropped 5 bases and J dropped 0; count of bases not matched to a gene: 18. The PCR had 60 Vbeta and 13 Jbeta primers. Produced via immunoSEQ multiplex PCR; TCRdb's table is partial and in-frame only. The table records 150,000 to 170,000 clones, approximately 74% of them present only once. The sample taken for sequencing was PBMCs. This TCR derives from a man aged 18 to 29 in good health and CMV-seronegative. The V call is TRBV11-3, the J call TRBJ2-3; TRBD2 matches 9 bases. The CDR3 reads CASSATYVLAGPLSTDTQYF. CDR3 nucleotides: TGTGCCAGCAGCGCTACTTACGTTCTAGCGGGGCCCCTGAGCACAGATACGCAGTATTTT.